This T cell receptor beta chain was obtained from a study of blood T cell repertoires in COVID-19. From germline, CDR1 is SQVTM and CDR2 ANQGSEA. This CDR3 region has 15 residues. V shed 6 bases and J shed 5 bases, with 20 bases lying between them. Clones were read by immunoSEQ multiplex PCR, and TCRdb kept only the in-frame ones, dropping some. This sample carries tens of thousands of clones, approximately 84% of them seen once, and the ten largest clones take roughly 2.5%. The rearrangement uses TRBV29-1 and TRBJ1-5; a weak D match, TRBD1 (5 bases). This sequence was found in a man aged 50 or older with acute or convalescent COVID-19. The sequencing sample was made of peripheral blood. The CDR3 DNA follows: TGCAGCGTCCTCGGGACTGGGGGACTTGATCAGCCCCAGCATTTT. It codes for CSVLGTGGLDQPQHF.